This T cell receptor beta chain was captured by sequencing in a study of blood T cell repertoires in COVID-19. Study-level information: There were acute and convalescent COVID-19 samples, and they came from the United States, Italy and Spain. Sample material is recorded as cDNA or gDNA derived from T cells, B-cell-depleted T cells, or PBMCs.

Original methodology: Amplification from reference gene primers served as the basis for estimated nucleated cell counts. This table comes from immunoSEQ multiplex PCR, and its TCRdb copy is limited to in-frame clones, with some not included. V and J calls and clone size come straight from that table; D and trimming were deduced from the DNA. This sample has about 120,000 clones, with roughly 83% found just once. Germline V CDR1 and CDR2: GTSNPN, SVGIG (reference sequence). CDR3 length: 13 amino acids. V was clipped by 0 bases and J by 5 bases, with 11 bases between them. The TCR sequence derives from a woman at least 80 years old with acute or convalescent COVID-19. Material for sequencing was peripheral blood. The chain joins TRBV30 to TRBJ2-7; possible D gene TRBD2, 5 bases. The CDR3 sequence is CAWSVSFGDEQYF. The CDR3 nucleotides are TGTGCCTGGAGTGTAAGCTTCGGGGACGAGCAGTACTTC.